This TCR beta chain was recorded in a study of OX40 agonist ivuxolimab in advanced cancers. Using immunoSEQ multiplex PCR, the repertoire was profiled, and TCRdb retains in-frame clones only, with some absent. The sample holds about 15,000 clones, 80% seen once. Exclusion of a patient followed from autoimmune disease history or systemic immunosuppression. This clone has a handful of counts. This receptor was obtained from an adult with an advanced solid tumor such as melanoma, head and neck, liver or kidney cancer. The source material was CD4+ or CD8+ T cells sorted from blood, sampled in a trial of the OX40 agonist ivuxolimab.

CDR3 sequence: CASSSLGAGGPGNEQFF. The CDR3 DNA is TGTGCCAGCAGCTCTCTCGGAGCGGGAGGGCCAGGAAATGAGCAGTTCTTC. The chain joins TRBV5-4 to TRBJ2-1; 10 bases line up with TRBD2. The CDR3 contains 17 residues. With V trimmed by 3 bases and J by 7 bases, 13 bases remained unmatched. Germline-derived CDR1 and CDR2 are SGHNT and YYREEE (reference sequence).